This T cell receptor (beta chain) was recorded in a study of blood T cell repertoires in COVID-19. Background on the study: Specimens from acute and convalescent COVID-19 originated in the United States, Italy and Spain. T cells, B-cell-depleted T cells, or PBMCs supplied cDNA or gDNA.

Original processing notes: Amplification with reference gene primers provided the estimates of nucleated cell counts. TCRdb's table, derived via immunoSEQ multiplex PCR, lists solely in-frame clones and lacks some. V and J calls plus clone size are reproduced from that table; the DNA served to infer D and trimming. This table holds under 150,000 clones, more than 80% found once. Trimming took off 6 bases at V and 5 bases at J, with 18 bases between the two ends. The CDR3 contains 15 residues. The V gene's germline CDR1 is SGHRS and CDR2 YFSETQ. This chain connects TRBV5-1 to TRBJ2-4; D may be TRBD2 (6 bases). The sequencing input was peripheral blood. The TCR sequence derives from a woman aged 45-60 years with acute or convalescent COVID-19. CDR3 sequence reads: CASTSGVGEENIQYF. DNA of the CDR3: TGCGCCAGCACCTCCGGGGTAGGGGAGGAAAACATTCAGTACTTC.